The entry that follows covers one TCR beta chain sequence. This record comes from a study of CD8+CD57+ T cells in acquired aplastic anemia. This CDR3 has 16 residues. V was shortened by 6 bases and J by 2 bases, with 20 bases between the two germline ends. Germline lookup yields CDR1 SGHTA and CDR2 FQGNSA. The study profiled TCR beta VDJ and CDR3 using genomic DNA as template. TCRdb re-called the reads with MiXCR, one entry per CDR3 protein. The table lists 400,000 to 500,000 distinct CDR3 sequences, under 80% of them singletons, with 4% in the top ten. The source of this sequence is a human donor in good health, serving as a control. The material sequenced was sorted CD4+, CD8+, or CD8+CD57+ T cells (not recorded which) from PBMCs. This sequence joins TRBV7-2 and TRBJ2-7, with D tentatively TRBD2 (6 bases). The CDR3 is CASRPGLARGTYEQYF. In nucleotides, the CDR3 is TGTGCCAGCAGGCCGGGTCTAGCGAGGGGTACCTACGAGCAGTACTTC.